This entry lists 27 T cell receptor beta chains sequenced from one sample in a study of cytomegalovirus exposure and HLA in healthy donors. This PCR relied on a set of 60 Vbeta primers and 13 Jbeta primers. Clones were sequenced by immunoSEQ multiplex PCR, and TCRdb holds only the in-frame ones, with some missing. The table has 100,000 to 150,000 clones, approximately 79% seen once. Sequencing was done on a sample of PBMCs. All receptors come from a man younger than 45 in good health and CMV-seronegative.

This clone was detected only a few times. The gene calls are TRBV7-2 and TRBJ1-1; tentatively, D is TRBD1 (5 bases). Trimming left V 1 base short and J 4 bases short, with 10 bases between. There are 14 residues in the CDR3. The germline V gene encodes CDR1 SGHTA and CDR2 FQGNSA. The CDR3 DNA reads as TGTGCCAGCAGCTTAGGATACGGGGGCACTGAAGCTTTCTTT. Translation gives CASSLGYGGTEAFF.

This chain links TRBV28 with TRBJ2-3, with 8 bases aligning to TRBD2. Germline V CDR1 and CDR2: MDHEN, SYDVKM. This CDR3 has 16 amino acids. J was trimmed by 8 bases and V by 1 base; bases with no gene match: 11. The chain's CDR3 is CASSLFERGGVGTQYF. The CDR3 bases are TGTGCCAGCAGTTTATTCGAACGGGGGGGCGTGGGTACGCAGTATTTT. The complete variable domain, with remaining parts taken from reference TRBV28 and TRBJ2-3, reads DVKVTQSSRYLVKRTGEKVFLECVQDMDHENMFWYRQDPGLGLRLIYFSYDVKMKEKGDIPEGYSVSREKKERFSLILESASTNQTSMYLCASSLFERGGVGTQYFGPGTRLTVL.

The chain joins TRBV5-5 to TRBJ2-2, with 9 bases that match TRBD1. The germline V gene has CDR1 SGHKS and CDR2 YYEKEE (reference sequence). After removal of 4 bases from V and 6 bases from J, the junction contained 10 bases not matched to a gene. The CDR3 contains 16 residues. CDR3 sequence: CASSQDTGTGPGELFF. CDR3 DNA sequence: TGTGCCAGCAGCCAAGACACCGGGACAGGGCCCGGGGAGCTGTTTTTT.

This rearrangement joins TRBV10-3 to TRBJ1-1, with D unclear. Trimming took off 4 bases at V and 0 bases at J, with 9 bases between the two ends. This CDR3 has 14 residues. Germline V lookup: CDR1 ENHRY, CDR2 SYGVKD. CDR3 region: CAISANPLNTEAFF. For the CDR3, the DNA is TGTGCCATCAGTGCTAATCCCTTGAACACTGAAGCTTTCTTT.

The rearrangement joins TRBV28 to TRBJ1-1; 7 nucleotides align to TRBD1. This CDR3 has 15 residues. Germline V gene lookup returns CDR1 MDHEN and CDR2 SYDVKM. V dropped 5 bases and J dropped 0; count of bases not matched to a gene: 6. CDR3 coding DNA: TGTGCCAGCAGTGACACGACAGGGATGAACACTGAAGCTTTCTTT. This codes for CASSDTTGMNTEAFF.

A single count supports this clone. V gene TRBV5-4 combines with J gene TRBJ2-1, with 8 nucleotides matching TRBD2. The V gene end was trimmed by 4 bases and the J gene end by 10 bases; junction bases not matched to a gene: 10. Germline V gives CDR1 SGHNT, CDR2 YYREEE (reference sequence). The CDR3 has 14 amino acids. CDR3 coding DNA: TGTGCCAGCAGCCTGAATAGCGGGGTCGGAGAGCAGTTCTTC. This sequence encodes CASSLNSGVGEQFF. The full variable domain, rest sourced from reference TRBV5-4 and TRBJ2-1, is ETGVTQSPTHLIKTRGQQVTLRCSSQSGHNTVSWYQQALGQGPQFIFQYYREEENGRGNFPPRFSGLQFPNYSSELNVNALELDDSALYLCASSLNSGVGEQFFGPGTRLTVL.

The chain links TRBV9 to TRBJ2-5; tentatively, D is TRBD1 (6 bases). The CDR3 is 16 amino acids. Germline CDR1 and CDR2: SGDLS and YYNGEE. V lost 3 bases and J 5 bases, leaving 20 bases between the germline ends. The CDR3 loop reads CASSATGTPWVETQYF. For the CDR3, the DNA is TGTGCCAGCAGCGCAACCGGGACACCCTGGGTCGAGACCCAGTACTTC.

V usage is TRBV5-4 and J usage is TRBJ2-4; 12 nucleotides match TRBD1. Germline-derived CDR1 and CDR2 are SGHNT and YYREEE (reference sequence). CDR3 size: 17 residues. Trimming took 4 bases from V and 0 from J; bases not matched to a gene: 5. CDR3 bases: TGTGCCAGCAGCCCGGGACAGGGGGCGGGAGCCAAAAACATTCAGTACTTC. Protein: CASSPGQGAGAKNIQYF.

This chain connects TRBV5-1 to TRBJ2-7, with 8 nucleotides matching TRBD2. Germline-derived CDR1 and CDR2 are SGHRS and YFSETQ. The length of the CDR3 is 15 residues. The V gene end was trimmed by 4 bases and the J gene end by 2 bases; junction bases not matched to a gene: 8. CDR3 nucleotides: TGCGCCAGCAGCAATGAGGGGGGACTAGCCTACGAGCAGTACTTC. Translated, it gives CASSNEGGLAYEQYF.

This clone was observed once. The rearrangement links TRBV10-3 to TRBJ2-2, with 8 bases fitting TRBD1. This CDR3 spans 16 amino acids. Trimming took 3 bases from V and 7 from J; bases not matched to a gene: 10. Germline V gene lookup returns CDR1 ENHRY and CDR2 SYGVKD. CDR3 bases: TGTGCCATCAGTGACCCGGACAGGGCTGATAGCGGGGAGCTGTTTTTT. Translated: CAISDPDRADSGELFF.

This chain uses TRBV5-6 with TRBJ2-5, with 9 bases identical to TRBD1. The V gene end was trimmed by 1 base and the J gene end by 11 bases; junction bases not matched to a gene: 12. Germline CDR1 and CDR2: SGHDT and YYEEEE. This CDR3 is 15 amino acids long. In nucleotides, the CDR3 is TGTGCCAGCAGCTTGTTTGGGACAGGGCGCGGAGAGCAGTACTTC. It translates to CASSLFGTGRGEQYF.

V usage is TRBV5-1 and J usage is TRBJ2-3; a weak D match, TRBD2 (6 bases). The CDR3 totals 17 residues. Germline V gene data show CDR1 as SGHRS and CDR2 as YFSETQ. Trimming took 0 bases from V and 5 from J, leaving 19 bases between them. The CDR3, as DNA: TGCGCCAGCAGCTTGGGGCGGGGACCCATACACATAGATACGCAGTATTTT. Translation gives CASSLGRGPIHIDTQYF.

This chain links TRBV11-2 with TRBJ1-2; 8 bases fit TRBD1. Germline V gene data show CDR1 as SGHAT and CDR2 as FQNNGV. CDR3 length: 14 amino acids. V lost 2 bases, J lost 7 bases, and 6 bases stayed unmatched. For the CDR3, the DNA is TGTGCCAGCAGCTTACGAACAGGGGGTAGTGGCTACACCTTC. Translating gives CASSLRTGGSGYTF.

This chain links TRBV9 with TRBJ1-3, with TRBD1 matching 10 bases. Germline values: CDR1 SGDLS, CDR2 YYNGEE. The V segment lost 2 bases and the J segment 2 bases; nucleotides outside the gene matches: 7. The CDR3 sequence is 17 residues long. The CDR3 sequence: CASSVVGTGATGNTIYF. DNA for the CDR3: TGTGCCAGCAGCGTGGTAGGGACAGGGGCTACTGGAAACACCATATATTTT.

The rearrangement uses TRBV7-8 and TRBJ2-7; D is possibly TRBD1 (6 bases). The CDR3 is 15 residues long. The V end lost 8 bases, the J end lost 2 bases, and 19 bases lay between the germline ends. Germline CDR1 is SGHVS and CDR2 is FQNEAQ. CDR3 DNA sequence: TGTGCCAGCGCTTCAGGGGTGGTGAAAGCCTACGAGCAGTACTTC. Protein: CASASGVVKAYEQYF. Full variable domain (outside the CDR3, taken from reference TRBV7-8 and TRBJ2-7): GAGVSQSPRYKVAKRGQDVALRCDPISGHVSLFWYQQALGQGPEFLTYFQNEAQLDKSGLPSDRFFAERPEGSVSTLKIQRTQQEDSAVYLCASASGVVKAYEQYFGPGTRLTVT.

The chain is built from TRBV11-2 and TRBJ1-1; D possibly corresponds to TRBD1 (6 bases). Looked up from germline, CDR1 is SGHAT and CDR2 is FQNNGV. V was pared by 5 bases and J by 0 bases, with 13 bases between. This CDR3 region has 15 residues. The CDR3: CASSLTRGMNTEAFF. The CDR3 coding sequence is TGTGCCAGCAGCCTGACCAGGGGTATGAACACTGAAGCTTTCTTT.

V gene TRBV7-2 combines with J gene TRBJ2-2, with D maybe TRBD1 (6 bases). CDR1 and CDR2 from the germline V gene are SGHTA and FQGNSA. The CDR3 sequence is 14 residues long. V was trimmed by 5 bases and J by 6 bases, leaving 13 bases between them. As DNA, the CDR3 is TGTGCCAGCAGCCCCCAACAGGGACCCGGGGAGCTGTTTTTT. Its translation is CASSPQQGPGELFF.

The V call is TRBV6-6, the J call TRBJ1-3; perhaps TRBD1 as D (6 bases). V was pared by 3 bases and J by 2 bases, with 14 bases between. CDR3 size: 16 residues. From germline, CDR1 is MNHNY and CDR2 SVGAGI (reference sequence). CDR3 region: CASSYLAGAPGNTIYF. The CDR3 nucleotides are TGTGCCAGCAGTTATCTGGCAGGGGCGCCTGGAAACACCATATATTTT.

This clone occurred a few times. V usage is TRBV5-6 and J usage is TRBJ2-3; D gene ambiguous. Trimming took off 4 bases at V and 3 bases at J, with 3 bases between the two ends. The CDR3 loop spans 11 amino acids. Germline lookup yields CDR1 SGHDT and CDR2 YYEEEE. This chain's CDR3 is CASSLTDTQYF. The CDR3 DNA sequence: TGTGCCAGCAGCCTGACAGATACGCAGTATTTT.

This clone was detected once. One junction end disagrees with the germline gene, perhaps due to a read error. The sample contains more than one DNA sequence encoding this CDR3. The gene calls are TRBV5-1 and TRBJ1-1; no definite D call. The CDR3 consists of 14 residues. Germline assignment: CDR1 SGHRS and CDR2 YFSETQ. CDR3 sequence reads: CASSLWGGNTEAFF. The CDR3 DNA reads TGCGCCAGCAGCTTGTGGGGAGGGAACACGGAAGCTTTCTTT.

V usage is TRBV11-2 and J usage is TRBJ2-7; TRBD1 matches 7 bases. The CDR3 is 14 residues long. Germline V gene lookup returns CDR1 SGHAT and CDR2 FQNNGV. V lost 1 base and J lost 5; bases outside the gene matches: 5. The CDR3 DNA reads TGTGCCAGCAGCTTAGGACAGGGTGTCCACGAGCAGTACTTC. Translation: CASSLGQGVHEQYF.

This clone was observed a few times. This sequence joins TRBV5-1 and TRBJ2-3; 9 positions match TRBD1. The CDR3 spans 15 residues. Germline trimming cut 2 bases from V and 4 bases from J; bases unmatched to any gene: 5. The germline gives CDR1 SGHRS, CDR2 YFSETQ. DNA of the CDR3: TGCGCCAGCAGCTTCGGACAGGGGACGGCAGATACGCAGTATTTT. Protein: CASSFGQGTADTQYF.

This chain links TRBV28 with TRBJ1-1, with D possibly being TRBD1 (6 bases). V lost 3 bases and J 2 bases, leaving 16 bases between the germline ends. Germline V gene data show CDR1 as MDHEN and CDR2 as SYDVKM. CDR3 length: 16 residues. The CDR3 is CASSFPITGFNTEAFF. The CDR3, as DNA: TGTGCCAGCAGTTTCCCTATCACAGGGTTTAACACTGAAGCTTTCTTT.

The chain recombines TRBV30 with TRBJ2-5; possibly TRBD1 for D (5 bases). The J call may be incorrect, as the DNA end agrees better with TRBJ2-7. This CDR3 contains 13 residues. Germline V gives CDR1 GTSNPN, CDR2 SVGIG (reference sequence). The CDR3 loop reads CAWSTSRAHEQYF. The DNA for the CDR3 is TGTGCCTGGAGCACGTCCAGGGCCCACGAGCAGTACTTC.

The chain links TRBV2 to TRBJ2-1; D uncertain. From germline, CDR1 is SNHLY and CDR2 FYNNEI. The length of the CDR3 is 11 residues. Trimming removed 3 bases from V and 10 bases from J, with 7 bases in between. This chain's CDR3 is CASSELREQFF. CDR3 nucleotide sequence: TGTGCCAGCAGTGAGCTGAGGGAGCAGTTCTTC.

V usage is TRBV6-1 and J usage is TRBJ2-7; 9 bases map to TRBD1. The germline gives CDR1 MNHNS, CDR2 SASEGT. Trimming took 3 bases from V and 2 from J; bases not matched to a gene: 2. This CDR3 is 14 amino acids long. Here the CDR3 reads CASSETGGPYEQYF. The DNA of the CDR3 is TGTGCCAGCAGTGAGACAGGGGGACCCTACGAGCAGTACTTC.

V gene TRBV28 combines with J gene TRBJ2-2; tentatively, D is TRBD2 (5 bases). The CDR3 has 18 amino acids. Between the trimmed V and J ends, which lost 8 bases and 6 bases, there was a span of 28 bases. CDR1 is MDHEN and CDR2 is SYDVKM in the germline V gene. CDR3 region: CASLGRGPQSLLAGELFF. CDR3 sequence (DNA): TGTGCCAGCCTCGGAAGAGGGCCCCAATCCTTGTTAGCCGGGGAGCTGTTTTTT. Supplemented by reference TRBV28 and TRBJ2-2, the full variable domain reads DVKVTQSSRYLVKRTGEKVFLECVQDMDHENMFWYRQDPGLGLRLIYFSYDVKMKEKGDIPEGYSVSREKKERFSLILESASTNQTSMYLCASLGRGPQSLLAGELFFGEGSRLTVL.